This record concerns one T cell receptor (beta chain) sequence. What it binds is unknown. The V segment lost 1 base and the J segment 1 base; nucleotides outside the gene matches: 2. This CDR3 comprises 16 residues. Germline CDR1 reads SEHNR; CDR2 reads FQNEAQ (reference sequence). The sample is drawn from a study of T cell responses to AZD1222 COVID-19 vaccine. The assay was immunoSEQ multiplex PCR, and TCRdb's table has in-frame clones only and misses some. The sample includes about 93,000 clones, 85% to 90% of them seen just once. Study observations and caveats: Females made up more of the donors, who were largely white British, and clonal diversity may have come out too low.

Second-dose schedules of about 4 or about 12 weeks were combined. This TCR came from an adult who received the AZD1222 COVID-19 vaccine. The genes are TRBV7-9 and TRBJ2-3; TRBD2 agrees at 10 bases. The sequencing here drew on peripheral blood, taken 28 days after the second AZD1222 dose. CDR3: CASSLVAGGRTDTQYF. The CDR3 region has the DNA TGTGCCAGCAGCTTAGTAGCGGGGGGACGCACAGATACGCAGTATTTT. The full variable domain, in which reference TRBV7-9 and TRBJ2-3 provide the parts outside the CDR3, is DTGVSQNPRHKITKRGQNVTFRCDPISEHNRLYWYRQTLGQGPEFLTYFQNEAQLEKSRLLSDRFSAERPKGSFSTLEIQRTEQGDSAMYLCASSLVAGGRTDTQYFGPGTRLTVL.